A single T cell receptor (beta chain) is shown here with its context. The CDR3 totals 15 residues. V was pared by 1 base and J by 1 base, with 1 base of the junction left unmatched. CDR1 is SGHVS, CDR2 FNYEAQ, per germline. These data belong to a study of T cells in localized non-small cell lung cancer. Sequencing was performed with immunoSEQ multiplex PCR; in TCRdb, only in-frame clones are kept and a portion is missing. The sample contains roughly 39,000 clones, 91% of which appear only once. This chain joins TRBV7-6 and TRBJ2-1; 7 positions match TRBD2. The material sequenced was PBMCs, taken before any cancer treatment. This clonotype was sampled from a woman aged 35-70 years with stage II lung adenocarcinoma. The CDR3 coding sequence is TGTGCCAGCAGCTTAGGCGGGGGATCCTACAATGAGCAGTTCTTC. Translating gives CASSLGGGSYNEQFF.